Shown below are 8 T cell receptor beta chains from a single sample sequenced in a study of shared clonotypes between healthy human individuals. The protocol was immunoSEQ multiplex PCR, while the TCRdb copy is restricted to in-frame clones and leaves out a portion. The table shows roughly 510,000 clones, with nearly 80% occurring only once. The specimen was PBMCs. These receptors were collected from a woman aged 40-49 years in good health. Some clones in this sample may be carry-over from other donors' samples.

The chain is built from TRBV7-9 and TRBJ2-5, with D perhaps TRBD1 (7 bases). The CDR3 loop spans 13 amino acids. V shed 4 bases and J shed 6 bases, with 12 bases lying between them. Germline CDR1 reads SEHNR; CDR2 reads FQNEAQ (reference sequence). CDR3 amino acids: CASSYRGGQTQYF. CDR3 in DNA: TGTGCCAGCAGCTACAGGGGAGGTCAGACCCAGTACTTC.

The chain has TRBV9 and TRBJ1-3, with D unresolved. Deletions cut 3 bases from V and 3 bases from J, with 7 bases between. Germline lookup yields CDR1 SGDLS and CDR2 YYNGEE. The CDR3 is made up of 13 amino acids. This CDR3 reads CASSGLLGNTIYF. CDR3 sequence (DNA): TGTGCCAGCAGCGGTCTCCTTGGAAACACCATATATTTT.

The chain joins TRBV5-1 to TRBJ2-3; perhaps TRBD2 as D (5 bases). The CDR3 sequence is 14 residues long. Germline-derived CDR1 and CDR2 are SGHRS and YFSETQ. The V end lost 7 bases, the J end lost 2 bases, and 14 bases lay between the germline ends. This CDR3 reads CASQEGLNTDTQYF. CDR3 nucleotide sequence: TGCGCCAGCCAAGAGGGTCTAAACACAGATACGCAGTATTTT.

The chain carries TRBV7-8 and TRBJ2-2, with TRBD2 matching 8 bases. Trimming cost V 5 bases and J 7 bases; bases outside gene matches: 9. CDR1 is SGHVS, CDR2 FQNEAQ, per germline. The CDR3 is 15 amino acids. This CDR3 reads CASSLGTRIGGELFF. The CDR3 bases are TGTGCCAGCAGCCTCGGGACTAGAATCGGCGGGGAGCTGTTTTTT.

This clone came up once. This rearrangement joins TRBV28 to TRBJ2-7, with a possible D match to TRBD2 (7 bases). Germline V CDR1 and CDR2: MDHEN, SYDVKM. Trimming cost V 5 bases and J 6 bases, with 11 bases left between them. The CDR3 is 12 amino acids. The CDR3 sequence: CASSGGAGEQYF. CDR3 bases: TGTGCCAGCAGTGGGGGGGCGGGCGAGCAGTACTTC.

As regards this clone: Other DNA sequences in the same sample also yield this CDR3. The rearrangement links TRBV11-2 to TRBJ2-7; perhaps TRBD1 as D (5 bases). Trimming removed 1 base at V and 3 bases at J, with 10 bases between. The CDR3 covers 14 residues. Germline CDR1 reads SGHAT; CDR2 reads FQNNGV. For the CDR3, the DNA is TGTGCCAGCAGCTTAGGGCAGGGCCTCTACGAGCAGTACTTC. Its protein is CASSLGQGLYEQYF.

In this sample, this clone turned up a few times. The genes are TRBV7-9 and TRBJ1-4; weak D call: TRBD1 (5 bases). The CDR3 loop spans 13 amino acids. V lost 0 bases, J lost 7 bases, and 6 bases lay in between. Germline loops: CDR1 SEHNR, CDR2 FQNEAQ (reference sequence). Written as DNA, the CDR3 is TGTGCCAGCAGCTTAGCGGGGGTTGAAAAACTGTTTTTT. Its translation: CASSLAGVEKLFF.

This chain connects TRBV15 to TRBJ2-2; D is unresolved. V was cut by 1 base and J by 9 bases, with 12 bases left in between. CDR3 length: 14 amino acids. Germline V gene lookup returns CDR1 LNHNV and CDR2 YYDKDF (reference sequence). The CDR3 is CATSRAGVLRELFF. CDR3 sequence (DNA): TGTGCCACCAGCAGAGCGGGCGTGCTCCGGGAGCTGTTTTTT.